Listed below are T cell receptor beta chains from one sample, sequenced in a study of blood T cell repertoires in COVID-19. Assay used: immunoSEQ multiplex PCR; TCRdb lists only in-frame clones, some missing. In the table there are about 46,000 clones, approximately 84% of which are singletons. Input material: peripheral blood. All receptors come from a man aged 60 to 75 with acute or convalescent COVID-19. Each CDR3 is given with its conserved first and last residue. Fields, in order: V gene, CDR3 length, J gene, clone size, D gene, CDR3 DNA, CDR3 protein. A D gene is named only where the DNA matches it firmly. Expanded clones are given a class, and other clones once, few, many or no size at all.

>TRBV6-5|15|TRBJ1-3|once|NA
TGTGCCAGCCAGCCGGCCTACAGCTCTGGAAACACCATATATTTT
CASQPAYSSGNTIYF
>TRBV11-3|15|TRBJ2-3|NA|TRBD1
TGTGCCAGCAGCCCCGGACAGGGGGTAACAGATACGCAGTATTTT
CASSPGQGVTDTQYF
>TRBV19|14|TRBJ1-1|NA|TRBD1
TGTGCCAGTAGTACGTTCAGGGGGGACACTGAAGCTTTCTTT
CASSTFRGDTEAFF
>TRBV18|16|TRBJ1-1|once|NA
TGTGCCAGCTCACCAGGGTCTTCAGGCATGAACACTGAAGCTTTCTTT
CASSPGSSGMNTEAFF
>TRBV7-6|16|TRBJ1-3|NA|NA
TGTGCCAGCAGCTTAAAGACACCGAACTCTGGAAACACCATATATTTT
CASSLKTPNSGNTIYF
>TRBV7-3|14|TRBJ1-2|NA|NA
TGTGCCAGCAGTCCGGGAATAGAGGGCAATGGCTACACCTTC
CASSPGIEGNGYTF
>TRBV10-3|14|TRBJ1-1|NA|NA
TGTGCCATCACTGCAGGGAAGGTTAAGACTGAAGCTTTCTTT
CAITAGKVKTEAFF
>TRBV30|13|TRBJ1-1|NA|TRBD1
TGTGCCTGGAGCAAACAGGGGGGCACTGAAGCTTTCTTT
CAWSKQGGTEAFF
>TRBV19|14|TRBJ1-2|once|NA
TGTGCCAGTAGTATAGAGGGTCGAGGCTATGGCTACACCTTC
CASSIEGRGYGYTF
>TRBV4-2|13|TRBJ1-3|NA|TRBD1
TGTGCCAGCAGCCAAGATGGGACAGGGTCCATATATTTT
CASSQDGTGSIYF
>TRBV9|15|TRBJ1-2|NA|TRBD1
TGTGCCAGCAGCGCAGAGCCGGGACAGGGGTATGGCTACACCTTC
CASSAEPGQGYGYTF
>TRBV6-6|12|TRBJ1-1|NA|NA
TGTGCCAGCAGTCCCAGGAGGACTGAAGCTTTCTTT
CASSPRRTEAFF
>TRBV6-5|12|TRBJ1-1|NA|NA
TGTGCCAGCAGCCGGGGGGACACTGAAGCTTTCTTT
CASSRGDTEAFF
>TRBV6-5|16|TRBJ1-1|NA|TRBD1
TGTGCCAGCAGTTACCCAAGGACAGGGGGGAGAACTGAAGCTTTCTTT
CASSYPRTGGRTEAFF
>TRBV9|14|TRBJ1-4|NA|NA
TGTGCCAGCAGCGCGACAGCAACTAATGAAAAACTGTTTTTT
CASSATATNEKLFF
>TRBV11-2|13|TRBJ1-2|NA|NA
TGTGCCAGCAGCTACCGTCCAGGTGATGGCTACACCTTC
CASSYRPGDGYTF
>TRBV24-1|15|TRBJ1-2|NA|TRBD1
TGTGCCACTTCAGACGGGACAGGGTATTACTTGGGCTACACCTTC
CATSDGTGYYLGYTF